Sequencing of this TCR beta chain was carried out in a study of T cell responses to AZD1222 COVID-19 vaccine. Study-wide results and limits: Females made up more of the donors, who were largely white British, and clonal diversity may have come out too low.

The CDR3 spans 12 residues. The germline V gene encodes CDR1 MGHRA and CDR2 YSYEKL. V was cut by 1 base and J by 6 bases, with 3 bases left in between. For this clone: The antigen is not known.

The assay was immunoSEQ multiplex PCR, and TCRdb's table has in-frame clones only and misses some. The data hold approximately 60,000 clones, with around 83% observed a single time. V is TRBV4-1 and J is TRBJ2-2; D gene ambiguous. The sample here was peripheral blood, taken on day 0 of MenACWY control vaccination. This sequence was found in an adult in good health. CDR3 amino acids: CASSQVPGELFF. Written as DNA, the CDR3 is TGCGCCAGCAGCCAAGTTCCCGGGGAGCTGTTTTTT.